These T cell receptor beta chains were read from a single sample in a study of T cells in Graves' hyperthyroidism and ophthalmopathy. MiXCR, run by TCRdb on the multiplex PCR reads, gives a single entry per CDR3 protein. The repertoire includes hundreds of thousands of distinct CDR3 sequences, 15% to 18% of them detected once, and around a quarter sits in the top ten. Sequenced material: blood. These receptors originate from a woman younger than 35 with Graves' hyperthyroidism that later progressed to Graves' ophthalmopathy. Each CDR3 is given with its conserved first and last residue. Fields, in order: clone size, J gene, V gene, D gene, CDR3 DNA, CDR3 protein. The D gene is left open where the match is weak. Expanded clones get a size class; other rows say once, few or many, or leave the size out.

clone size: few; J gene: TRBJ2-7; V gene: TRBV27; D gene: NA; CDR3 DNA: TGTGCCAGCAGTTTCGGAGGGGGTTCCTACGAGCAGTACTTC; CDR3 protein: CASSFGGGSYEQYF
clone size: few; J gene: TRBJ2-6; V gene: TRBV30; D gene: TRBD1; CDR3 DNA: TGTGCCTGGAGCCTGGGACAGGGATACTCTGGGGCCAACGTCCTGACTTTC; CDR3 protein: CAWSLGQGYSGANVLTF
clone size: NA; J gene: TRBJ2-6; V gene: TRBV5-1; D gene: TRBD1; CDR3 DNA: TGCGCCAGCAGCGTGCTAACAGGGGCTGGGGCCAACGTCCTGACTTTC; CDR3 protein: CASSVLTGAGANVLTF
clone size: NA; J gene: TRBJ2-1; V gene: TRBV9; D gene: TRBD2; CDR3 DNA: TGTGCCAGCAGCCCAACTAGCGGGAGCCGGGAAGAGCAGTTCTTC; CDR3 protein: CASSPTSGSREEQFF
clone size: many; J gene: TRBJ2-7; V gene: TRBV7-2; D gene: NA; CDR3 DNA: TGTGCCAGCAGCTTAGCGCTCCTTCCTTTGGGAGAGCAGTACTTC; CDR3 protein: CASSLALLPLGEQYF
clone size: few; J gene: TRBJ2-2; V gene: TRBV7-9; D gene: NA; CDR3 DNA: TGTGCCAGCAGCTACCTCAGCGGGTCCGGGGAGCTGTTTTTT; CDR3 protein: CASSYLSGSGELFF
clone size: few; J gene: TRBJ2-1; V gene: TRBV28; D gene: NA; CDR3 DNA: TGTGCCAGCAGAGGCCGGACATCGGCTTTTTTTGGGTACAATGAGCAGTTCTTC; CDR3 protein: CASRGRTSAFFGYNEQFF
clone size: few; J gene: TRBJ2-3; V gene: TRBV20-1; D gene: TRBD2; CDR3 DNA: TGCAGTGCTCGACTAGCGGGGGAATCAGATACGCAGTATTTT; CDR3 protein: CSARLAGESDTQYF
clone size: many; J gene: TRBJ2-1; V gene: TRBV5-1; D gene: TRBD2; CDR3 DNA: TGCGCCAGCAGCCCAGGGCTTAAGACTAGCGGTGACAATGAGCAGTTCTTC; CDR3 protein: CASSPGLKTSGDNEQFF
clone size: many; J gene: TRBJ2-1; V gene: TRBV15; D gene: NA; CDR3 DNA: TGTGCCACCAGCAGAGATCCGGGCGGGTCTTATACTTTGTACAATGAGCAGTTCTTC; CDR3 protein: CATSRDPGGSYTLYNEQFF